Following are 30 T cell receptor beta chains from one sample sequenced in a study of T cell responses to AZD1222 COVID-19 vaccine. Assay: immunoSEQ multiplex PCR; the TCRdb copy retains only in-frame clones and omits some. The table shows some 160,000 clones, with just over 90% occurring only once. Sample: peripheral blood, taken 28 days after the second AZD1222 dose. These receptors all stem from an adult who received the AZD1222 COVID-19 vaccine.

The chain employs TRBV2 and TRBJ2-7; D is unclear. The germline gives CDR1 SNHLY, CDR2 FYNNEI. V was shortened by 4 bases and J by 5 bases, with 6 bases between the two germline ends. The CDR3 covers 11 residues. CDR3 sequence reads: CASSAADEQYF. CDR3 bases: TGTGCCAGCAGTGCGGCGGACGAGCAGTACTTC.

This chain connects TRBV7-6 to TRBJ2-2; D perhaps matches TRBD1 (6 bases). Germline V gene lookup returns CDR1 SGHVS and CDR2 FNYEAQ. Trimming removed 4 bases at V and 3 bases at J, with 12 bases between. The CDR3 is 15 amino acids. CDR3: CASSSTGWDTGELFF. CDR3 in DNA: TGTGCCAGCAGCTCCACAGGGTGGGACACCGGGGAGCTGTTTTTT.

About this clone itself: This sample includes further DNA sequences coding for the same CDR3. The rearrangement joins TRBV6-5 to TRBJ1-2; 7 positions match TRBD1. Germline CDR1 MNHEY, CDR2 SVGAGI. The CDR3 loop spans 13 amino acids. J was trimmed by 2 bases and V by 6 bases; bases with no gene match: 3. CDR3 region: CASSPDRNYGYTF. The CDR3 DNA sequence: TGTGCCAGCAGCCCGGACAGGAACTATGGCTACACCTTC.

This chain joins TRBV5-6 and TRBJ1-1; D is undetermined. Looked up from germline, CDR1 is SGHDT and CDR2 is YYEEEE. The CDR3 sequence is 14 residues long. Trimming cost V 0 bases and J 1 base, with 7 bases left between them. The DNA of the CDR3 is TGTGCCAGCAGCTTGGGGCTCCAGAACACTGAAGCTTTCTTT. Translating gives CASSLGLQNTEAFF.

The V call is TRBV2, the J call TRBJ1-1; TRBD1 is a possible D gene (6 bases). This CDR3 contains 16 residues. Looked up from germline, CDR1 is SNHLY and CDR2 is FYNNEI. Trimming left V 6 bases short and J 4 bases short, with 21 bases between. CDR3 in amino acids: CASRSRDTFVGTEAFF. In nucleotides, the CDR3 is TGTGCCAGCAGGTCCAGGGACACTTTCGTCGGCACTGAAGCTTTCTTT.

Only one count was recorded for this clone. CDR3 sequence: CASSLGSGVETQYF. The CDR3 coding sequence is TGTGCCAGCAGCTTAGGAAGCGGGGTGGAGACCCAGTACTTC. The chain is built from TRBV7-9 and TRBJ2-5; 7 bases fit TRBD2. Germline assignment: CDR1 SEHNR and CDR2 FQNEAQ (reference sequence). The length of the CDR3 is 14 residues. Losses at the gene ends were 1 base for V and 5 bases for J; bases not matched to a gene: 4.

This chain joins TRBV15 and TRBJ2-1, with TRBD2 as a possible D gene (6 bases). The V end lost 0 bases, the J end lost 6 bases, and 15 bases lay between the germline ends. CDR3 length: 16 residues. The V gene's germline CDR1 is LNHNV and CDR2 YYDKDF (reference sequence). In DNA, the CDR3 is TGTGCCACCAGCAGAGAACTAGCCAGAGGAGGCAATGAGCAGTTCTTC. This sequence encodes CATSRELARGGNEQFF.

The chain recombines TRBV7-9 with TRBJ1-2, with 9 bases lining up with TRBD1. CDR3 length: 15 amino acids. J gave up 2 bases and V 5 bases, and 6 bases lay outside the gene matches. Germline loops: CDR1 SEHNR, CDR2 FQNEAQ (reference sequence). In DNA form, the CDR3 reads TGTGCCAGCAGCGAATGGGACAGGGCAAACTATGGCTACACCTTC. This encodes CASSEWDRANYGYTF.

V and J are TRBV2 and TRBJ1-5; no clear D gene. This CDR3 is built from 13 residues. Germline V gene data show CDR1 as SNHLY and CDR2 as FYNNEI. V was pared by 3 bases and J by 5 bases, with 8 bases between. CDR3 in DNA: TGTGCCAGCAGTGATTTGGGGTATCAGCCCCAGCATTTT. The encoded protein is CASSDLGYQPQHF.

The CDR3, as DNA: TGCAGCGTTGAGCGGGAAATCACTGAAGCTTTCTTT. It encodes CSVEREITEAFF. V usage is TRBV29-1 and J usage is TRBJ1-1; D is ambiguous. Deletions cut 3 bases from V and 4 bases from J, with 9 bases between. Germline CDR1 is SQVTM and CDR2 is ANQGSEA. This CDR3 region has 12 residues.

As DNA, the CDR3 is TGTGCCAGCAGCCTTAGCGGGGTAAGCACAGATACGCAGTATTTT. Encoded protein: CASSLSGVSTDTQYF. This chain uses TRBV7-2 with TRBJ2-3; 8 bases are a match to TRBD2. The CDR3 is 15 amino acids. The V gene's germline CDR1 is SGHTA and CDR2 FQGNSA. The junction had 4 bases not matched to a gene; V was cut back by 5 bases and J by 0 bases.

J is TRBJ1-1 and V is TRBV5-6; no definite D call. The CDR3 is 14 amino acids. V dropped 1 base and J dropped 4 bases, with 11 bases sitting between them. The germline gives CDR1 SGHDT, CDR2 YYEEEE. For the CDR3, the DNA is TGTGCCAGCAGCTTGAGGTCCTCCCTCACTGAAGCTTTCTTT. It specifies CASSLRSSLTEAFF.

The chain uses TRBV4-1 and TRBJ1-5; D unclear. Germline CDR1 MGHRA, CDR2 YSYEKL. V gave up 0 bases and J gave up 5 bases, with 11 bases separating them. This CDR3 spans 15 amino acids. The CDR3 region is CASSQERGIHQPQHF. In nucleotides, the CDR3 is TGCGCCAGCAGCCAAGAACGAGGGATCCATCAGCCCCAGCATTTT.

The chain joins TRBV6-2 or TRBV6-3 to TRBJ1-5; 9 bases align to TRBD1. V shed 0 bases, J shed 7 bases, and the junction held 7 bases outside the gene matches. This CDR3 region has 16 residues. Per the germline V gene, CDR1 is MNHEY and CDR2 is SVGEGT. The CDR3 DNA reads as TGTGCCAGCAGTTACTCGACTTACAGGGGGCACCAGCCCCAGCATTTT. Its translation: CASSYSTYRGHQPQHF.

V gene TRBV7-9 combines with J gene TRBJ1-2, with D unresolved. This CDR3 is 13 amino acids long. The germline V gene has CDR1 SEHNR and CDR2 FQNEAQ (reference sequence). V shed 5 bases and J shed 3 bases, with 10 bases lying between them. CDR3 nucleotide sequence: TGTGCCAGCAGCCTCAAACCGGACTATGGCTACACCTTC. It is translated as CASSLKPDYGYTF.

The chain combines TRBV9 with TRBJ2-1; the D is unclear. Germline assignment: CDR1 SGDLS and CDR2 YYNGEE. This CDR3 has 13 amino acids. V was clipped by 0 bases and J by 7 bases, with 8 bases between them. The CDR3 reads CASSVGLGNEQFF. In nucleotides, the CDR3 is TGTGCCAGCAGCGTAGGTCTGGGTAATGAGCAGTTCTTC. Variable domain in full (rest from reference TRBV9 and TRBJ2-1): DSGVTQTPKHLITATGQRVTLRCSPRSGDLSVYWYQQSLDQGLQFLIQYYNGEERAKGNILERFSAQQFPDLHSELNLSSLELGDSALYFCASSVGLGNEQFFGPGTRLTVL.

The CDR3 region is CASSSGNLAGETQYF. The CDR3 DNA follows: TGCGCCAGCAGCTCCGGAAATCTAGCGGGAGAGACCCAGTACTTC. The rearrangement links TRBV5-1 to TRBJ2-5; 8 bases match TRBD2. The CDR3 has 15 residues. Germline V gene sequence: CDR1 SGHRS, CDR2 YFSETQ. With V trimmed by 3 bases and J by 4 bases, 8 bases remained unmatched.

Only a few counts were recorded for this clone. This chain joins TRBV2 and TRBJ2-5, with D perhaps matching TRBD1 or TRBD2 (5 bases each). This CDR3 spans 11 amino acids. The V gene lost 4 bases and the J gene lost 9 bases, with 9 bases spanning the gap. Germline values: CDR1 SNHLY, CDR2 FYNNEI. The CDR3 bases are TGTGCCAGCAGTGCCCCGGGACCCCAGTACTTC. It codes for CASSAPGPQYF.

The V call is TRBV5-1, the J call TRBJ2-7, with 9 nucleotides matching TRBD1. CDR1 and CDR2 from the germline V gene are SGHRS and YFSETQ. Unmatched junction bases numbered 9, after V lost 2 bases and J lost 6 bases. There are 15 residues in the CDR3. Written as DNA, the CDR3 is TGCGCCAGCAGCTTTTCCGGGACAGGGTCGGTCGAGCAGTACTTC. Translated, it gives CASSFSGTGSVEQYF.

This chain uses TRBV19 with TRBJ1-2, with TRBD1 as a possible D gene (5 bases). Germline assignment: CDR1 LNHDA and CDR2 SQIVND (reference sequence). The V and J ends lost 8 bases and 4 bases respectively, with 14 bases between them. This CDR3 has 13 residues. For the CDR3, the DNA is TGTGCCAGTTCCAGCCAGGGTAGCTATGGCTACACCTTC. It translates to CASSSQGSYGYTF.

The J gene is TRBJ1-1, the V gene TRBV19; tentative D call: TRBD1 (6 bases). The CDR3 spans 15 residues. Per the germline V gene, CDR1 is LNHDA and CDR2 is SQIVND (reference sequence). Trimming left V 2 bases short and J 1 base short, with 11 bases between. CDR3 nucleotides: TGTGCCAGTAGTATACCCCACAGGGAGAACACTGAAGCTTTCTTT. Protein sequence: CASSIPHRENTEAFF.

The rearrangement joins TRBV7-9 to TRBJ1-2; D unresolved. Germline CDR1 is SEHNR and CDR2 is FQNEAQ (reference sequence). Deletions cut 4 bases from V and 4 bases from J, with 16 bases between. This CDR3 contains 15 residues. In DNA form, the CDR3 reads TGTGCCAGCAGCTCCATAAACCCAGGACGCTATGGCTACACCTTC. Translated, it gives CASSSINPGRYGYTF.

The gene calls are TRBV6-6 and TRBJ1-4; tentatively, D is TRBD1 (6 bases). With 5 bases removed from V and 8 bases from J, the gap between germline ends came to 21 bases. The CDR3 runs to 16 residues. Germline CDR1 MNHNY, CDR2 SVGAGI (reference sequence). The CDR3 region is CASSRLTGNLREKLFF. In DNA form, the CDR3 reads TGTGCCAGCAGTCGACTCACAGGGAACCTGAGAGAAAAACTGTTTTTT.

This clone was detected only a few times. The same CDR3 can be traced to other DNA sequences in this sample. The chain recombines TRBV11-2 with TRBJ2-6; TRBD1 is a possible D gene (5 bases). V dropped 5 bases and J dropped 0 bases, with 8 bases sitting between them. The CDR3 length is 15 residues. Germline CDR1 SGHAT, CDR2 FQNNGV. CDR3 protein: CASSPQVSGANVLTF. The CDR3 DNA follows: TGTGCCAGCAGCCCACAGGTCTCTGGGGCCAACGTCCTGACTTTC.

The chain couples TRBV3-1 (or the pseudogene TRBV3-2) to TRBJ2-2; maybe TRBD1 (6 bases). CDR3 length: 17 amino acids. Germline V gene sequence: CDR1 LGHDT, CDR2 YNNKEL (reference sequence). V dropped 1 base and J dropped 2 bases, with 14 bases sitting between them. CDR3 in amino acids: CASSQVLGTPNTGELFF. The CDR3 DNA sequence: TGTGCCAGCAGCCAAGTCCTGGGGACACCTAACACCGGGGAGCTGTTTTTT.

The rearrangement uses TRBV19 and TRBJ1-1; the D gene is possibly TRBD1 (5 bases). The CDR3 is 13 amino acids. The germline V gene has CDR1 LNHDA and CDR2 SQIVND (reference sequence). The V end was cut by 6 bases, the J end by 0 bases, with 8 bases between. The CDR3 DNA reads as TGTGCCAGTAGGCCAGGGATGAACACTGAAGCTTTCTTT. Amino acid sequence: CASRPGMNTEAFF.

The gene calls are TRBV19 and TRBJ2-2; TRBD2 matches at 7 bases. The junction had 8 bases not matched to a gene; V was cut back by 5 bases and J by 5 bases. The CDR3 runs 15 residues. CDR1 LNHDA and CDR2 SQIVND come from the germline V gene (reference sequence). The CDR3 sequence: CASSPGREGTGELFF. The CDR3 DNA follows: TGTGCCAGTAGTCCGGGGAGGGAGGGGACCGGGGAGCTGTTTTTT. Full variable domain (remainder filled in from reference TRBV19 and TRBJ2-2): DGGITQSPKYLFRKEGQNVTLSCEQNLNHDAMYWYRQDPGQGLRLIYYSQIVNDFQKGDIAEGYSVSREKKESFPLTVTSAQKNPTAFYLCASSPGREGTGELFFGEGSRLTVL.

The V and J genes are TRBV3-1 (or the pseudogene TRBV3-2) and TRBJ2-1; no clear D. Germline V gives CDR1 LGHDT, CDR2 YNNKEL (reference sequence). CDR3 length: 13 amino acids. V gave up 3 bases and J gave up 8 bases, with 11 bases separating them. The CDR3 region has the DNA TGTGCCAGCAGCCAGCAATACCTCGATGAGCAGTTCTTC. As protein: CASSQQYLDEQFF.

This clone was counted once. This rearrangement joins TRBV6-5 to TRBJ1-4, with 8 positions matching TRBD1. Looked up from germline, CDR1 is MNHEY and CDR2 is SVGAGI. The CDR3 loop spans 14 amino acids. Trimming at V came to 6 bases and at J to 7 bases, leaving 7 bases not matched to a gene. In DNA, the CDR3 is TGTGCCAGCAGACAGGACAGGGTGTCTGAAAAACTGTTTTTT. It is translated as CASRQDRVSEKLFF.

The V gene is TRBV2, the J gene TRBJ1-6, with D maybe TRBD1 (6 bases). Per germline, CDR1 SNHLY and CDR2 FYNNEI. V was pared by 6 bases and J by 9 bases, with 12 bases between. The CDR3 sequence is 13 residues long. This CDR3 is CASSGQLLSPLHF. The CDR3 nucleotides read TGTGCCAGCAGCGGACAGCTTCTTTCACCCCTCCACTTT.